Reported below is one TCR beta chain. Its antigen remains unidentified. Donors gave around 9.3 milliliters of peripheral blood apiece. This entry comes from a study of blood T cells in healthy people across ages. V was trimmed by 5 bases and J by 1 base, leaving 11 bases between them. From germline, CDR1 is SEHNR and CDR2 FQNEAQ (reference sequence). The CDR3 length is 14 residues. For the second PCR, which ran for about 7 to 12 cycles, a sample-barcoded 5' primer and a J-beta primer mix were used. The template-switch adaptor, which had 12 random nucleotides, put a tag on each cDNA molecule. TCRdb independently ran MiXCR on the 5' RACE reads; one entry per CDR3 protein. This sample has 1.5 million to 2 million distinct CDR3 sequences, with about 50% found just once. Overall study results and limits: Higher diversity and more naive CD4+ cells were features of long-lived donors, compared to aged donors. Older individuals had lower TCR beta diversity per million T cells (the decline was roughly linear).

Source material: blood. The sequence was collected from a woman aged 40-49 years in good health. V usage is TRBV7-9 and J usage is TRBJ1-1; no clear D gene. The CDR3 here is CASSQGQKNTEAFF. In DNA form, the CDR3 reads TGTGCCAGCAGCCAAGGGCAGAAGAACACTGAAGCTTTCTTT. Variable domain in full (rest from reference TRBV7-9 and TRBJ1-1): DTGVSQNPRHKITKRGQNVTFRCDPISEHNRLYWYRQTLGQGPEFLTYFQNEAQLEKSRLLSDRFSAERPKGSFSTLEIQRTEQGDSAMYLCASSQGQKNTEAFFGQGTRLTVV.